What follows is one TCR beta chain and its context. Its antigen remains unknown. Each sample provided at least 6 micrograms of extracted total RNA. For the second PCR, which ran for roughly 7 to 11 cycles, a sample-barcoded 5' primer and a J-beta primer mix were used. Using its own MiXCR run on the 5' RACE reads, TCRdb lists one record per CDR3 protein. The sample includes about 1.4 million distinct CDR3 sequences, 59% of them seen just once. Trimming cost V 5 bases and J 6 bases, with 12 bases left between them. The CDR3 contains 13 residues. CDR1 and CDR2 from the germline V gene are SGHVS and FNYEAQ. The sample originates from a study of blood T cells in healthy people across ages. Study conclusions and caveats: Naive T cell percentage and TCR beta diversity correlated strongly. TCR beta diversity per million T cells fell roughly linearly with age.

The clonotype was recovered from a young man in good health. The rearrangement joins TRBV7-6 to TRBJ2-3; unclear D gene. The sequenced sample consisted of blood. CDR3 residues: CASSRIPQDTQYF. The DNA for the CDR3 is TGTGCCAGCAGCCGAATCCCGCAGGATACGCAGTATTTT.